The rows below give T cell receptor beta chains drawn from one sample of a study of PD-L1 blockade in urothelial cancer. Here immunoSEQ multiplex PCR was the method, and the copy in TCRdb shows in-frame clones only, minus some. The repertoire has around 86,000 clones, around four fifths of them found once; the top ten carry more than 6.5%. This specimen consisted of PBMCs, obtained around atezolizumab (anti-PD-L1) treatment. The receptors here all came from a man aged 40-49 years with urothelial cancer. Both conserved end residues are part of each CDR3.

len | j_gene | v_gene | CDR3aa
16 | TRBJ2-1 | TRBV19 | CASSIAGGIPYNEQFF
11 | TRBJ1-2 | TRBV30 | CAWSRNYGYTF
13 | TRBJ2-5 | TRBV29-1 | CSVERPQQETQYF
14 | TRBJ2-3 | TRBV4-1 | CASSLETSTDTQYF
14 | TRBJ2-5 | TRBV6-1 | CASSVGQGAGAQYF
14 | TRBJ1-1 | TRBV6-6 | CASGFSSAGGEAFF
16 | TRBJ2-2 | TRBV5-4 | CASSLGGTGNTGELFF
14 | TRBJ1-4 | TRBV5-6 | CASSFDRTHEKLFF
13 | TRBJ1-4 | TRBV28 | CASSPIIREKLFF
13 | TRBJ1-2 | TRBV30 | CAWNRDRPYGYTF
16 | TRBJ1-2 | TRBV7-9 | CASSLGGTGPLYGYTF
15 | TRBJ2-5 | TRBV15 | CATSGGAGTKETQYF
15 | TRBJ2-7 | TRBV11-2 | CASSLEAGGSYEQYF
13 | TRBJ2-2 | TRBV29-1 | CSVEGGGTGELFF
13 | TRBJ1-1 | TRBV30 | CAWTRLGATEAFF
13 | TRBJ2-3 | TRBV6-5 | CATPDRVQDTQYF
13 | TRBJ2-7 | TRBV25-1 | CASSDISLGEQYF
14 | TRBJ2-4 | TRBV7-9 | CASSPGLAKNIQYF
17 | TRBJ2-7 | TRBV29-1 | CSVANLLGTSGEGGQYF
14 | TRBJ2-7 | TRBV29-1 | CSVVSTGEAYEQYF
14 | TRBJ1-2 | TRBV6-5 | CASTGGTAVYGYTF
14 | TRBJ2-1 | TRBV29-1 | CSVSPWTSGMEQFF
15 | TRBJ2-2 | TRBV10-3 | CAISGGQRNTGELFF
14 | TRBJ2-1 | TRBV4-3 | CASSRGQGAMVQFF
15 | TRBJ2-1 | TRBV9 | CASSVTWEKYNEQFF
15 | TRBJ1-2 | TRBV5-1 | CASKISPVANYGYTF
15 | TRBJ2-3 | TRBV19 | CASRIQGATTDTQYF
14 | TRBJ1-4 | TRBV6-5 | CASSPGQGGMKLFF
13 | TRBJ2-7 | TRBV4-1 | CASSQWSSPEQYF
11 | TRBJ2-4 | TRBV5-1 | CASSSGILQYF
13 | TRBJ2-7 | TRBV6-5 | CASSYSSSYEQYF
15 | TRBJ1-1 | TRBV5-6 | CASSGGQGLRTEAFF
15 | TRBJ1-2 | TRBV30 | CAWNYGTDSLRGYTF
15 | TRBJ1-1 | TRBV5-8 | CASSWGQGLNTEAFF
14 | TRBJ1-3 | TRBV6-1 | CASGSGGEGNTIYF
14 | TRBJ2-3 | TRBV4-1 | CASSQRAGTPTQYF
11 | TRBJ1-3 | TRBV30 | CAFRGLGTIYF
17 | TRBJ2-1 | TRBV14 | CASSQDAGLFLYNEQFF
16 | TRBJ2-3 | TRBV5-1 | CASSLGARGGTDTQYF
17 | TRBJ2-7 | TRBV19 | CASSVVAGGISSYEQYF